This entry features one TCR beta chain sequence. Its antigen remains unknown. The data stem from a study of T-cell reconstitution after alpha-beta-depleted transplantation in children. Preparing the TCRbeta library involved the use of unique molecular identifiers. Each CDR3 protein gets one entry after TCRdb re-called the PCR reads with MiXCR. The table records more than 400,000 distinct CDR3 sequences, over 10% of them present only once. After removal of 5 bases from V and 3 bases from J, the junction contained 9 bases not matched to a gene. The CDR3 spans 16 residues. Germline CDR1 and CDR2: LNHDA and SQIVND (reference sequence). Study-level points and caveats: Surviving recipient T cells and thymic progenitors produced the high day-60 TCRbeta diversity seen in some patients. As was reported, about two months after transplant, alpha-beta T cells came from several hundred expanded graft clones. A year post-transplant, T-cell counts and diversity derived mostly from newly produced T cells.

V and J are TRBV19 and TRBJ2-1; 8 positions agree with TRBD1. The sequenced sample was PBMCs, mostly from graft donor cells, obtained 180 days after TCRalphabeta/CD19-depleted stem cell transplant. This clonotype originated in a female patient between 2 and 15 years old who had a stem cell transplant for aplastic anemia, so the T cells may come from the graft donor. CDR3 in DNA: TGTGCCAGTAGTGCAGACAGGGGTCAAGGCTACAATGAGCAGTTCTTC. Encoded protein: CASSADRGQGYNEQFF. The entire variable domain, with the rest obtained from reference TRBV19 and TRBJ2-1, is as follows: DGGITQSPKYLFRKEGQNVTLSCEQNLNHDAMYWYRQDPGQGLRLIYYSQIVNDFQKGDIAEGYSVSREKKESFPLTVTSAQKNPTAFYLCASSADRGQGYNEQFFGPGTRLTVL.